What follows is one T cell receptor (beta chain) and its context. What it binds is unknown. The data originate from a study of cytomegalovirus exposure and HLA in healthy donors. The PCR used 60 Vbeta and 13 Jbeta primers. As handled by the study authors: In a later analysis, of approximately 81 million unique beta chains, some 10 million appeared in at least two donors. Sequenced by immunoSEQ multiplex PCR; TCRdb stores in-frame clones only, minus some. V, J and clone size reflect that table, while D and trimming were determined from the DNA. The table lists some 250,000 clones, around 80% of them singletons, with roughly 5% in the top ten. The germline gives CDR1 MGHDK, CDR2 SYGVNS. V was pared by 1 base and J by 1 base, with 1 base of the junction left unmatched. The CDR3 runs to 15 residues. Notes on the study in general: Beyond CMV serostatus, there was no information to go on about immune exposure. Earlier analysis yielded a pattern in which most TCR beta V segments were productive about 87% or about 30% of the time. Among TCR sequences, most were rare, though some public TCRs appeared in many donors.

The chain carries TRBV25-1 and TRBJ2-1, with TRBD2 matching over 7 bases. This TCR came from a woman aged 40 to 50 in good health and CMV-seropositive. The source material was PBMCs. For the CDR3, the DNA is TGTGCCAGCAGTGAATTGGGAGGGTCCTACAATGAGCAGTTCTTC. Residues: CASSELGGSYNEQFF. The full variable domain, completed using reference TRBV25-1 and TRBJ2-1, is EADIYQTPRYLVIGTGKKITLECSQTMGHDKMYWYQQDPGMELHLIHYSYGVNSTEKGDLSSESTVSRIRTEHFPLTLESARPSHTSQYLCASSELGGSYNEQFFGPGTRLTVL.